These T cell receptor beta chains were read from a single sample in a study of read filtering for tumor transcriptome and immune sequencing. TCRdb used MiXCR to reprocess the reads, holding one entry per CDR3 protein. The sample records about 57,000 distinct CDR3 sequences, approximately 15% being singletons. Material for sequencing was a population of CD138-negative cells sorted from bone marrow. These receptors were taken from a donor aged 40 or older with multiple myeloma. Both conserved end residues are part of each CDR3. The order of the fields is D gene, V gene, clone size, J gene, CDR3 protein, CDR3 DNA. The D gene is left open where the match is weak. Size is omitted from some rows. Given values are once, few, many or a class for expanded clones.

TRBD2	TRBV7-2	.	TRBJ2-3	CASSWGLAGADTQYF	TGTGCCAGCAGCTGGGGACTAGCGGGAGCAGATACGCAGTATTTT
TRBD1	TRBV20-1	many	TRBJ2-2	CSASGTGRNTGELFF	TGCAGTGCTTCCGGGACAGGGAGGAACACCGGGGAGCTGTTTTTT
.	TRBV28	many	TRBJ2-5	CASSLGQTQETQYF	TGTGCCAGCAGTTTAGGCCAGACCCAAGAGACCCAGTACTTC
.	TRBV27	many	TRBJ2-3	CASSLADTQYF	TGTGCCAGCAGTTTGGCAGATACGCAGTATTTT
TRBD2	TRBV11-2	many	TRBJ2-2	CASSLPLKTSGYDTGELFF	TGTGCCAGCAGCTTACCCCTTAAGACTAGCGGGTATGACACCGGGGAGCTGTTTTTT
.	TRBV7-9	many	TRBJ2-3	CASSLGEVSTDTQYF	TGTGCCAGCAGCTTAGGAGAAGTTAGCACAGATACGCAGTATTTT
.	TRBV12-3/TRBV12-4	many	TRBJ1-1	CASSLRFGDTNTEAFF	TGTGCCAGCAGTTTAAGGTTCGGGGATACGAACACTGAAGCTTTCTTT
TRBD2	TRBV20-1	many	TRBJ2-7	CSARGSGRAKRSSYEQYF	TGCAGTGCTAGAGGTAGCGGGAGGGCGAAGAGGAGCTCCTACGAGCAGTACTTC
.	TRBV7-9	.	TRBJ2-7	CASTAGTDSYEQYF	TGTGCCAGCACCGCCGGGACCGACTCCTACGAGCAGTACTTC
.	TRBV11-1	many	TRBJ2-1	CASSPVHNEQFF	TGTGCCAGCAGCCCAGTTCACAATGAGCAGTTCTTC
.	TRBV7-2	many	TRBJ2-7	CASSLNDGDYEQYF	TGTGCCAGCAGCTTAAACGACGGGGACTACGAGCAGTACTTC
.	TRBV12-5	many	TRBJ2-3	CASGLGQGGTDTQYF	TGTGCTAGTGGTTTAGGGCAGGGTGGCACAGATACGCAGTATTTT
.	TRBV12-3/TRBV12-4	many	TRBJ2-2	CASSLQGIGLPNTGELFF	TGTGCCAGCAGCCTTCAGGGGATTGGACTTCCGAACACCGGGGAGCTGTTTTTT
.	TRBV27	many	TRBJ2-1	CASNDGRPSRYNEQFF	TGTGCCAGCAATGACGGCAGGCCTAGCAGATACAATGAGCAGTTCTTC
.	TRBV28	few	TRBJ2-5	CASSLLIAEIQETQYF	TGTGCCAGCAGTTTATTAATAGCGGAGATCCAAGAGACCCAGTACTTC
.	TRBV30	few	TRBJ2-3	CAWSVTGSWADTQYF	TGTGCCTGGAGTGTAACCGGGAGTTGGGCAGATACGCAGTATTTT
TRBD1	TRBV6-1	many	TRBJ1-1	CASSVTTGTGPTEAFF	TGTGCCAGCAGTGTTACCACGGGGACAGGGCCCACTGAAGCTTTCTTT
.	TRBV12-3/TRBV12-4	many	TRBJ2-7	CASSTTYEQYF	TGTGCCAGCAGTACCACCTACGAGCAGTACTTC
.	TRBV12-5	many	TRBJ1-5	CASGFASVHQPQHF	TGTGCTAGTGGTTTTGCATCAGTACATCAGCCCCAGCATTTT
TRBD2	TRBV20-1	many	TRBJ2-7	CSARSPSGYEQYF	TGCAGTGCTAGAAGCCCTAGCGGGTACGAGCAGTACTTC
.	TRBV29-1	.	TRBJ1-1	CSVEEGTANTEAFF	TGCAGCGTTGAAGAAGGTACAGCGAACACTGAAGCTTTCTTT
.	TRBV29-1	many	TRBJ2-5	CSVVAFWETQYF	TGCAGCGTTGTTGCGTTTTGGGAGACCCAGTACTTC
.	TRBV12-5	many	TRBJ2-2	CASGPRGGSAGELFF	TGTGCTAGTGGACCGAGGGGGGGATCAGCTGGGGAGCTGTTTTTT
TRBD1	TRBV6-1	few	TRBJ1-1	CASSWTGGSNTEAFF	TGTGCCAGCAGCTGGACAGGGGGTTCGAACACTGAAGCTTTCTTT
.	TRBV4-1	few	TRBJ1-1	CASSSRTEAFF	TGCGCCAGCAGTAGTCGGACTGAAGCTTTCTTT
TRBD2	TRBV5-5	many	TRBJ2-1	CASSLVSGNGGNEQFF	TGTGCCAGCAGCTTGGTCAGCGGGAATGGGGGCAATGAGCAGTTCTTC
.	TRBV20-1	many	TRBJ2-1	CSARVTGNEQFF	TGCAGTGCTAGAGTAACCGGCAATGAGCAGTTCTTC
TRBD2	TRBV29-1	many	TRBJ2-3	CSVLSGRGATDTQYF	TGCAGCGTATTAAGCGGGAGAGGGGCAACAGATACGCAGTATTTT
TRBD2	TRBV4-2	many	TRBJ2-1	CASSQGTGVPRTSGRTDNEQFF	TGTGCCAGCAGCCAAGGGACAGGGGTACCGAGAACTAGCGGGAGGACCGACAATGAGCAGTTCTTC
TRBD1	TRBV3-1	few	TRBJ1-5	CASSQGQGANQPQHF	TGTGCCAGCAGCCAGGGACAGGGGGCGAATCAGCCCCAGCATTTT
.	TRBV5-1	many	TRBJ2-1	CASSKGTVSYNEQFF	TGCGCCAGCAGCAAGGGGACTGTCTCCTACAATGAGCAGTTCTTC